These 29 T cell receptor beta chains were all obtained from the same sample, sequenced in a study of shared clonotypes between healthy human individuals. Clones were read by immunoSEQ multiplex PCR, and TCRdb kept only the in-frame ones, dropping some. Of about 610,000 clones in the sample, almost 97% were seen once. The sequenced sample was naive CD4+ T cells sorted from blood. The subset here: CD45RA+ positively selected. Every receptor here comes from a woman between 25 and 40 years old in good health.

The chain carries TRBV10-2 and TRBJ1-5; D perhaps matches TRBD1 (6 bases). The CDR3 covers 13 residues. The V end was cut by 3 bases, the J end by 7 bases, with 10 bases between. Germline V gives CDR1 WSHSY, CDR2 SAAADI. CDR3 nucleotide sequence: TGCGCCAGCAGTGACAGGGGTGGACAGCCCCAGCATTTT. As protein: CASSDRGGQPQHF.

As DNA, the CDR3 is TGTGCCAGCTCATCCACTAGCGACTACAATGAGCAGTTCTTC. It yields the protein CASSSTSDYNEQFF. The chain is built from TRBV18 and TRBJ2-1, with 7 nucleotides matching TRBD2. V dropped 5 bases and J dropped 3; count of bases not matched to a gene: 4. CDR1 is KGHSH, CDR2 LQKENI, per germline. The CDR3 runs to 14 residues.

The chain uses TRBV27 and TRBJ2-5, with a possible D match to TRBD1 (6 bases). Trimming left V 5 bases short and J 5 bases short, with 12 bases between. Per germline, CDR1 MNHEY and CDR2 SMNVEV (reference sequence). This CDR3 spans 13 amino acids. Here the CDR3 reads CASSLRGWETQYF. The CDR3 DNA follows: TGTGCCAGCAGTCTGAGGGGGTGGGAGACCCAGTACTTC.

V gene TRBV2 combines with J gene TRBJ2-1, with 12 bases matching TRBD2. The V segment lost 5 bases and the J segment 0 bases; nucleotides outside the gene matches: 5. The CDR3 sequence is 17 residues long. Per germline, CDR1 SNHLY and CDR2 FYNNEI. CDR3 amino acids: CASSPTTSGSSYNEQFF. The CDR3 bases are TGTGCCAGCAGTCCCACGACTAGCGGGAGCTCCTACAATGAGCAGTTCTTC. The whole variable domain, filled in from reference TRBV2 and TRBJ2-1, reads EPEVTQTPSHQVTQMGQEVILRCVPISNHLYFYWYRQILGQKVEFLVSFYNNEISEKSEIFDDQFSVERPDGSNFTLKIRSTKLEDSAMYFCASSPTTSGSSYNEQFFGPGTRLTVL.

CDR3 nucleotide sequence: TGTGCCAGCAGCTTCGGGGGGGCAGGAGAAAAACTGTTTTTT. Protein product: CASSFGGAGEKLFF. The chain recombines TRBV7-9 with TRBJ1-4; D may be TRBD1 (6 bases). Per the germline V gene, CDR1 is SEHNR and CDR2 is FQNEAQ (reference sequence). V dropped 3 bases and J dropped 8 bases, with 13 bases sitting between them. The CDR3 loop spans 14 amino acids.

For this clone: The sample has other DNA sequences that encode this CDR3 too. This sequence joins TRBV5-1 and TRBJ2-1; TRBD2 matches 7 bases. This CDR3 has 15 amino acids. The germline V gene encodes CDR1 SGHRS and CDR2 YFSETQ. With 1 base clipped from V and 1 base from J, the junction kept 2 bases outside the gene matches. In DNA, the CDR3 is TGCGCCAGCAGCTTGTCTAGCGGATCCTACAATGAGCAGTTCTTC. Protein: CASSLSSGSYNEQFF.

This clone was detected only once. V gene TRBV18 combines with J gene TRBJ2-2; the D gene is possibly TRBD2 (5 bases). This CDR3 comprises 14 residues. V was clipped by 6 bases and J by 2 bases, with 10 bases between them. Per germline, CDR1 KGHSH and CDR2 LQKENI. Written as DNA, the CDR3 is TGTGCCAGCTCGCGGGTGCGAAACACCGGGGAGCTGTTTTTT. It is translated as CASSRVRNTGELFF.

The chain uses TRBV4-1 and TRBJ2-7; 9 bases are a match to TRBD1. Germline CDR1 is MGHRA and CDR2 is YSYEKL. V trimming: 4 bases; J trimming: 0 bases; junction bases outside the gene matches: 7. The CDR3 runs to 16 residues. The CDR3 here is CASSPGQGYLSYEQYF. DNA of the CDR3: TGCGCCAGCAGCCCGGGACAGGGATACCTCTCCTACGAGCAGTACTTC.

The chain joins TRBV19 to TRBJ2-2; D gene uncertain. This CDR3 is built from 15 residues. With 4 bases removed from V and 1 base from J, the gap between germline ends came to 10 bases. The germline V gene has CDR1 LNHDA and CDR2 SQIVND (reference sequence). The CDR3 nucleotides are TGTGCCAGTAGTAGAGAGGCCGGGAACACCGGGGAGCTGTTTTTT. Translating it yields CASSREAGNTGELFF.

CDR3 region: CASSLFMETQYF. In DNA, the CDR3 is TGCGCCAGCAGCTTGTTTATGGAGACCCAGTACTTC. The chain uses TRBV5-1 and TRBJ2-5; D not certain. The CDR3 length is 12 residues. V gave up 1 base and J gave up 5 bases, with 6 bases separating them. CDR1 and CDR2 (germline): SGHRS, YFSETQ. Supplemented by reference TRBV5-1 and TRBJ2-5, the full variable domain reads KAGVTQTPRYLIKTRGQQVTLSCSPISGHRSVSWYQQTPGQGLQFLFEYFSETQRNKGNFPGRFSGRQFSNSRSEMNVSTLELGDSALYLCASSLFMETQYFGPGTRLLVL.

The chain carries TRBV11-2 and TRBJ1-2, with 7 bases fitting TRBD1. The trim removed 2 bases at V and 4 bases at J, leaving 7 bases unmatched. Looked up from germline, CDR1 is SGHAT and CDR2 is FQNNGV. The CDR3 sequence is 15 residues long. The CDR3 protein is CASSLKGDRAYGYTF. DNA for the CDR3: TGTGCCAGCAGCTTAAAGGGGGACAGAGCCTATGGCTACACCTTC.

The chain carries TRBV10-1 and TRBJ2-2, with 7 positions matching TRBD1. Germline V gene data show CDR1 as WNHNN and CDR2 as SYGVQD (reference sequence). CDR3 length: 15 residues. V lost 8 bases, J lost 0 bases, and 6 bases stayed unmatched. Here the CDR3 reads CASRRQGPNTGELFF. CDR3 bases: TGCGCCAGCCGTCGACAGGGACCGAACACCGGGGAGCTGTTTTTT.

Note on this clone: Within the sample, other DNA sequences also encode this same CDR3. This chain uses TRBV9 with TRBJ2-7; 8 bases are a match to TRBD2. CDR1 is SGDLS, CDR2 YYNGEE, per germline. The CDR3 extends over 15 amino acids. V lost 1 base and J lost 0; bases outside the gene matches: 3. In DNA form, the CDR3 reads TGTGCCAGCAGCGTAATGAGCGGGAGCTCCTACGAGCAGTACTTC. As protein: CASSVMSGSSYEQYF.

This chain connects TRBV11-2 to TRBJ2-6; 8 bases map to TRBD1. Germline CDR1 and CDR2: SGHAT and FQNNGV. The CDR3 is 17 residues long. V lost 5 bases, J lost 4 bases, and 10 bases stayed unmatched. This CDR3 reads CASSRRTTGGGANVLTF. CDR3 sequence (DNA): TGTGCCAGCAGCCGAAGGACCACAGGGGGAGGGGCCAACGTCCTGACTTTC. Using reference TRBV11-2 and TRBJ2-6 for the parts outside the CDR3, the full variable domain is EAGVAQSPRYKIIEKRQSVAFWCNPISGHATLYWYQQILGQGPKLLIQFQNNGVVDDSQLPKDRFSAERLKGVDSTLKIQPAKLEDSAVYLCASSRRTTGGGANVLTFGAGSRLTVL.

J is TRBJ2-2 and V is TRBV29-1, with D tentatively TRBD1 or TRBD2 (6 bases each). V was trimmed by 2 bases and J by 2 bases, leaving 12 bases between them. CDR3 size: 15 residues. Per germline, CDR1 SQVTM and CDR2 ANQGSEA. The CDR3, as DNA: TGCAGCGTTGAACGAGGCGGGACAAACACCGGGGAGCTGTTTTTT. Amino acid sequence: CSVERGGTNTGELFF.

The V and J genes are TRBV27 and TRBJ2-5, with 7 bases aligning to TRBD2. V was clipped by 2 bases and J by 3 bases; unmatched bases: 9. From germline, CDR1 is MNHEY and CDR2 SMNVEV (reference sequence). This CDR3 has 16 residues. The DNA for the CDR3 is TGTGCCAGCAGTTTAATCGCGGGAGCCGTCAAAGAGACCCAGTACTTC. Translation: CASSLIAGAVKETQYF.

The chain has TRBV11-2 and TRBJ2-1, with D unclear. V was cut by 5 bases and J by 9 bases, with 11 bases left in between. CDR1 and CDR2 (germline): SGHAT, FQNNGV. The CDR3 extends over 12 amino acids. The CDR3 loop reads CASSPVHGEQFF. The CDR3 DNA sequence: TGTGCCAGCAGCCCAGTACACGGTGAGCAGTTCTTC.

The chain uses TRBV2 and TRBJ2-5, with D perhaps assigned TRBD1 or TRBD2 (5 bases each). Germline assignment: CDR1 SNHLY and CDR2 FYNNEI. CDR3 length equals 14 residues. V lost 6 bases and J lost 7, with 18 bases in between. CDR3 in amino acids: CASSKADTLGTQYF. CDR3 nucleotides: TGTGCCAGCAGCAAAGCGGACACCTTGGGGACCCAGTACTTC.

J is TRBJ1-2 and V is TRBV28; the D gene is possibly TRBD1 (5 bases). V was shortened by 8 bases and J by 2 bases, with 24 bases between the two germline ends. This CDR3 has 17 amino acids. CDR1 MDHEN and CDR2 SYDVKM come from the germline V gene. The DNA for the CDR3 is TGTGCCAGCTACGAATCTCCCACAGGTTCGCAAAACTATGGCTACACCTTC. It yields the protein CASYESPTGSQNYGYTF.

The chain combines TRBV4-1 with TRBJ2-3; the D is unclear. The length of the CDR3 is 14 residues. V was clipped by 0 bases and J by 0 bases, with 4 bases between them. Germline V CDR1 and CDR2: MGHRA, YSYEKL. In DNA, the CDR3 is TGCGCCAGCAGCCAAGAGTCTAGCACAGATACGCAGTATTTT. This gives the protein CASSQESSTDTQYF.

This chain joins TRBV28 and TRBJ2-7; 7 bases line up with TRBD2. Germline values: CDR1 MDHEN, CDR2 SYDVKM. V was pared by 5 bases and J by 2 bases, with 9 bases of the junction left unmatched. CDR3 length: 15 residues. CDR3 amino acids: CASSPLGGGPYEQYF. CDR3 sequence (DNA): TGTGCCAGCAGTCCGCTTGGGGGGGGACCCTACGAGCAGTACTTC.

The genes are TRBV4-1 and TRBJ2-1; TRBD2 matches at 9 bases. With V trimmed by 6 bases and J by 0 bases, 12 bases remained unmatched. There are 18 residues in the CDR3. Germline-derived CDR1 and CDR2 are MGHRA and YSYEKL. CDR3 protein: CASRSKAVLAGSYNEQFF. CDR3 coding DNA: TGCGCCAGCAGGTCCAAGGCGGTACTAGCGGGCTCCTACAATGAGCAGTTCTTC.

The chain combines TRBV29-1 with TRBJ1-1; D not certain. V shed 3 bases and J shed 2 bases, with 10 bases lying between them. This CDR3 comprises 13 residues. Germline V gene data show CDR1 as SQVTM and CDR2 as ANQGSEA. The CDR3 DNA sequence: TGCAGCGTTGAGGTACACCGTAACACTGAAGCTTTCTTT. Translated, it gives CSVEVHRNTEAFF.

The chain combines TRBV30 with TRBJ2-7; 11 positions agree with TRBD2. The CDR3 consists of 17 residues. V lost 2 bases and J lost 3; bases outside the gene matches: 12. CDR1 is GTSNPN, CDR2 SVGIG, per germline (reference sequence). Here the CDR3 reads CAWSSHRTSGYLYEQYF. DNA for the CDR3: TGTGCCTGGAGTTCTCACCGGACTAGCGGGTATCTCTACGAGCAGTACTTC.

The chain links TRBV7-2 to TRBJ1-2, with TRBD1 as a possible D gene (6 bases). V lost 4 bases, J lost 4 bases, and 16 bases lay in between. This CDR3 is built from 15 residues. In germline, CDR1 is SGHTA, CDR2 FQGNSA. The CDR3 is CASSYNGQPIYGYTF. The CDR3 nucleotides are TGTGCCAGCAGCTATAATGGACAGCCCATCTATGGCTACACCTTC.

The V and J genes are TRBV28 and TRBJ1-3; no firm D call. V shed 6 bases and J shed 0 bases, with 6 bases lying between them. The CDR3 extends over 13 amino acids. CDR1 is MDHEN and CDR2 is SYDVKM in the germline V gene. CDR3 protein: CASRESSGNTIYF. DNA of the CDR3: TGTGCCAGCAGGGAAAGCTCTGGAAACACCATATATTTT.

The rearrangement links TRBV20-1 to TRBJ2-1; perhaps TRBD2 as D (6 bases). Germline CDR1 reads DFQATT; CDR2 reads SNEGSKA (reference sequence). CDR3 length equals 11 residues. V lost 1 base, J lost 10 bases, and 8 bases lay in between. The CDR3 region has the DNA TGCAGTGCTAGAGGTCGGGGGGAGCAGTTCTTC. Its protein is CSARGRGEQFF.

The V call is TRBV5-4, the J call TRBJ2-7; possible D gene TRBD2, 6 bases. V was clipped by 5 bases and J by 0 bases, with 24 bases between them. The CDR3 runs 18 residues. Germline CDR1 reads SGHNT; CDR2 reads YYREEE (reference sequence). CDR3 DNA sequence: TGTGCCAGCAGTTCGAGGGTGGGGGAGGCCGCGAGCTCCTACGAGCAGTACTTC. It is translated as CASSSRVGEAASSYEQYF.

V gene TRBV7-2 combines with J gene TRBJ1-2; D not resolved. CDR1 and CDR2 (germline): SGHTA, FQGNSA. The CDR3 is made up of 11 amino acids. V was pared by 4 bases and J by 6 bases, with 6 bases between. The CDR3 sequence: CASSYNNGYTF. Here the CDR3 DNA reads TGTGCCAGCAGCTACAACAATGGCTACACCTTC.